This T cell receptor (beta chain) was profiled in a study of TIL therapy for anti-PD-1-resistant metastatic lung cancer. On the study more broadly: Median tumor PD-L1 proportion score was roughly 5.5%. Several tumors were EGFR-mutant and two were ALK-rearranged.

Sequencing used immunoSEQ v3. Sequencing depth was about 2 million read pairs for survey level, roughly 4.5-6 million for deep. Repertoires were generated with immunoSEQ multiplex PCR, while TCRdb's copy carries only in-frame clones and drops some. The table lists about 100,000 clones, about three fifths of them singletons. The V gene's germline CDR1 is SGHDT and CDR2 YYEEEE. This CDR3 is built from 14 residues. V was pared by 0 bases and J by 4 bases, with 7 bases between. The time point denotes: pre-treatment sample, taken before nivolumab and TIL therapy. Tumor tissue came from excised metastases, mostly pleural nodules or supraclavicular lymph nodes. Tumor harvest preceded PD-1/PD-L1 blockade, followed by nivolumab treatment.

This chain links TRBV5-6 with TRBJ1-4; D call uncertain. Material: tumor tissue, obtained at baseline. The origin of this receptor is a person aged 25 to 79 with non-small cell lung cancer. The CDR3: CASSLGTNNEKLFF. The CDR3 DNA follows: TGTGCCAGCAGCTTGGGTACTAATAATGAAAAACTGTTTTTT.